These 20 T cell receptor beta chains originate from one sample sequenced in a study of shared clonotypes between healthy human individuals. Sequencing used immunoSEQ multiplex PCR; TCRdb keeps in-frame clones, though not all of them. The sample yields about 2 million clones, about 95% seen once. Selected positively for CCR7 and CD45RO-negative, naive CD8 cells excluded terminally differentiated effector memory CD45RA+ cells. Sequencing input: naive CD8+ T cells sorted from blood. Receptors originate from a man aged 18 to 30 in good health.

The genes are TRBV5-8 and TRBJ2-7; D is undetermined. This CDR3 contains 16 residues. The germline V and J ends were trimmed by 2 bases and 0 bases, with 15 bases remaining between them. From germline, CDR1 is SGHTS and CDR2 YDEGEE. The CDR3 bases are TGTGCCAGCAGCTTCGCGATAGTGGGCTTCTCCTACGAGCAGTACTTC. Translating gives CASSFAIVGFSYEQYF.

V is TRBV6-1 and J is TRBJ2-2; perhaps TRBD2 as D (5 bases). V lost 4 bases and J 3 bases, leaving 18 bases between the germline ends. The CDR3 runs to 17 residues. CDR1 is MNHNS, CDR2 SASEGT, per germline. DNA of the CDR3: TGTGCCAGCAGTGCAATATCGACGGAGGCGGACACCGGGGAGCTGTTTTTT. Amino acids: CASSAISTEADTGELFF.

In the case of this clone: Other nucleotide sequences from this sample produce the same CDR3. V is TRBV7-2 and J is TRBJ2-5, with D tentatively TRBD2 (6 bases). Trimming removed 8 bases at V and 2 bases at J, with 15 bases between. This CDR3 spans 14 amino acids. CDR1 and CDR2 (germline): SGHTA, FQGNSA. CDR3 region: CASSLGTGQETQYF. CDR3 DNA sequence: TGTGCCAGCTCCTTAGGGACTGGTCAAGAGACCCAGTACTTC. The complete variable domain, with remaining parts taken from reference TRBV7-2 and TRBJ2-5, reads GAGVSQSPSNKVTEKGKDVELRCDPISGHTALYWYRQSLGQGLEFLIYFQGNSAPDKSGLPSDRFSAERTGGSVSTLTIQRTQQEDSAVYLCASSLGTGQETQYFGPGTRLLVL.

This clone was detected once. The chain uses TRBV30 and TRBJ2-1; TRBD1 or TRBD2 may be the D gene (5 bases each). There are 14 residues in the CDR3. With 0 bases removed from V and 5 bases from J, the gap between germline ends came to 11 bases. CDR1 is GTSNPN and CDR2 is SVGIG in the germline V gene (reference sequence). The CDR3 protein is CAWSVGVGHNEQFF. The CDR3 region has the DNA TGTGCCTGGAGTGTCGGGGTGGGGCACAATGAGCAGTTCTTC.

The V call is TRBV4-3, the J call TRBJ2-2; D might be TRBD2 (5 bases). Germline CDR1 LGHNA, CDR2 YSLEER. V was shortened by 1 base and J by 5 bases, with 11 bases between the two germline ends. The CDR3 sequence is 15 residues long. The CDR3 is CASSQGGVGTGELFF. The CDR3 bases are TGCGCCAGCAGCCAAGGGGGAGTCGGTACCGGGGAGCTGTTTTTT.

There are a few counts of this clone. V usage is TRBV12-2 and J usage is TRBJ1-5; TRBD1, the table's D call, was not compared with the DNA. TRBV12-2 constitutes a pseudogene. This CDR3 contains 17 residues. The CDR3 protein is CASRLAAQGFEYQPQHF. CDR3 nucleotides: TGTGCAAGTCGCTTAGCGGCACAGGGTTTCGAATATCAGCCCCAGCATTTT.

A single count supports this clone. The chain links TRBV11-2 to TRBJ2-5; D may be TRBD1 or TRBD2 (5 bases each). Germline loops: CDR1 SGHAT, CDR2 FQNNGV. Trimming stripped 3 bases from V and 1 base from J, with 15 bases between. There are 16 residues in the CDR3. The CDR3 is CASSFKRGRTQETQYF. CDR3 sequence (DNA): TGTGCCAGCAGCTTTAAAAGGGGACGGACCCAAGAGACCCAGTACTTC.

J is TRBJ2-5 and V is TRBV28, with D possibly matching TRBD1 (5 bases). CDR3 length: 15 amino acids. With 3 bases removed from V and 3 bases from J, the gap between germline ends came to 14 bases. The V gene's germline CDR1 is MDHEN and CDR2 SYDVKM. CDR3 loop: CASSLGRGTEETQYF. CDR3 DNA sequence: TGTGCCAGCAGTTTGGGGCGAGGAACTGAAGAGACCCAGTACTTC.

Points on this clone: The sample contains more than one DNA sequence encoding this CDR3. This chain joins TRBV6-5 and TRBJ2-7, with 7 positions matching TRBD2. The V segment lost 2 bases and the J segment 2 bases; nucleotides outside the gene matches: 0. CDR1 is MNHEY, CDR2 SVGAGI, per germline. The CDR3 is 13 residues long. CDR3 nucleotides: TGTGCCAGCAGTTACGCGGGGGCCTACGAGCAGTACTTC. Protein product: CASSYAGAYEQYF.

The chain recombines TRBV15 with TRBJ2-2; 15 bases match TRBD2. CDR1 is LNHNV, CDR2 YYDKDF, per germline (reference sequence). The CDR3 loop spans 17 amino acids. V shed 5 bases and J 3 bases; nucleotides not matched to a gene: 4. In DNA form, the CDR3 reads TGTGCCACCAGCCGGACTAGCGGGAGGGCCGACACCGGGGAGCTGTTTTTT. It codes for CATSRTSGRADTGELFF. The full variable domain, with the rest looked up from reference TRBV15 and TRBJ2-2, is DAMVIQNPRYQVTQFGKPVTLSCSQTLNHNVMYWYQQKSSQAPKLLFHYYDKDFNNEADTPDNFQSRRPNTSFCFLDIRSPGLGDTAMYLCATSRTSGRADTGELFFGEGSRLTVL.

The chain is built from TRBV10-3 and TRBJ1-2; D is unclear. Germline V gene data show CDR1 as ENHRY and CDR2 as SYGVKD. Trimming removed 0 bases at V and 4 bases at J, with 6 bases between. The CDR3 contains 13 residues. The chain's CDR3 is CAISESITYGYTF. The CDR3 DNA reads as TGTGCCATCAGTGAGTCGATAACCTATGGCTACACCTTC.

This rearrangement joins TRBV6-6 to TRBJ2-7; no firm D call. CDR1 and CDR2 from the germline V gene are MNHNY and SVGAGI (reference sequence). The CDR3 is 11 residues long. Trimming cost V 8 bases and J 0 bases, with 5 bases left between them. The CDR3 sequence is CASGTSYEQYF. DNA of the CDR3: TGTGCCAGCGGCACCTCCTACGAGCAGTACTTC.

The rearrangement uses TRBV5-5 and TRBJ2-7; D gene ambiguous. The CDR3 is 15 residues long. Per the germline V gene, CDR1 is SGHKS and CDR2 is YYEKEE (reference sequence). The V gene lost 1 base and the J gene lost 2 bases, with 13 bases spanning the gap. The CDR3 sequence: CASSLFVRSTYEQYF. CDR3 DNA sequence: TGTGCCAGCAGCTTGTTTGTGAGAAGTACCTACGAGCAGTACTTC.

About this clone: The identical CDR3 is also encoded by other nucleotide sequences in the sample. The chain joins TRBV9 to TRBJ2-1; tentatively, D is TRBD1 (6 bases). Germline CDR1 is SGDLS and CDR2 is YYNGEE. V lost 0 bases to trimming and J lost 2 bases, with 9 bases between them. This CDR3 has 15 amino acids. The CDR3 is CASSVGGGPYNEQFF. In DNA, the CDR3 is TGTGCCAGCAGCGTAGGAGGGGGACCCTACAATGAGCAGTTCTTC. Full variable domain (remainder filled in from reference TRBV9 and TRBJ2-1): DSGVTQTPKHLITATGQRVTLRCSPRSGDLSVYWYQQSLDQGLQFLIQYYNGEERAKGNILERFSAQQFPDLHSELNLSSLELGDSALYFCASSVGGGPYNEQFFGPGTRLTVL.

This chain connects TRBV5-1 to TRBJ1-4; a weak D match, TRBD1 (6 bases). V was shortened by 1 base and J by 5 bases, with 15 bases between the two germline ends. CDR3 length: 16 amino acids. The V gene's germline CDR1 is SGHRS and CDR2 YFSETQ. The CDR3 region has the DNA TGCGCCAGCAGCTTGAAGTTTCAGGGGCGGAATGAAAAACTGTTTTTT. Residues: CASSLKFQGRNEKLFF.

The chain recombines TRBV5-6 with TRBJ2-1; 11 bases are shared with TRBD2. The CDR3 loop spans 16 amino acids. The ends lost 3 bases at V and 7 bases at J; junction bases unmatched: 9. Per germline, CDR1 SGHDT and CDR2 YYEEEE. The CDR3 DNA sequence: TGTGCCAGCAGCTACCCGGGACTAGCGGAATATAATGAGCAGTTCTTC. This codes for CASSYPGLAEYNEQFF.

This clone was seen a single time. The same CDR3 arises from other DNA sequences in this sample as well. The rearrangement joins TRBV2 to TRBJ2-3; D remains unclear. This CDR3 region has 13 residues. Trimming left V 3 bases short and J 2 bases short, with 6 bases between. The germline V gene has CDR1 SNHLY and CDR2 FYNNEI. CDR3 coding DNA: TGTGCCAGCAGTGATAGGTCCACAGATACGCAGTATTTT. Translated: CASSDRSTDTQYF.

This clone was recorded once. V gene TRBV5-6 combines with J gene TRBJ2-7; 7 positions agree with TRBD2. The V gene's germline CDR1 is SGHDT and CDR2 YYEEEE. The CDR3 length is 15 residues. Germline trimming cut 4 bases from V and 3 bases from J; bases unmatched to any gene: 10. The CDR3: CASSPAPGLSYEQYF. The CDR3 coding sequence is TGTGCCAGCAGCCCGGCCCCGGGACTAAGCTACGAGCAGTACTTC.

The CDR3 DNA reads TGCGCCAGCAGCCAAGTCAGAAAGTCGGGACTGCGCACCGGGGAGCTGTTTTTT. This codes for CASSQVRKSGLRTGELFF. V and J are TRBV4-1 and TRBJ2-2; D possibly corresponds to TRBD2 (6 bases). From germline, CDR1 is MGHRA and CDR2 YSYEKL. This CDR3 spans 18 amino acids. Deletions cut 1 base from V and 4 bases from J, with 19 bases between.

V gene TRBV2 combines with J gene TRBJ2-1; 10 bases are shared with TRBD2. The ends lost 7 bases at V and 3 bases at J; junction bases unmatched: 3. The CDR3 extends over 14 amino acids. Germline CDR1 is SNHLY and CDR2 is FYNNEI. The CDR3: CASNSGGNYNEQFF. The CDR3 nucleotides are TGTGCCAGCAATAGCGGGGGGAACTACAATGAGCAGTTCTTC.